Presented here are 27 T cell receptor beta chains from one specimen sequenced in a study of Graves' ophthalmopathy and Graves' hyperthyroidism. Investigators amplified TCR beta CDR3 regions from RNA transcripts. HTBI-primed first-round RT-PCR preceded second-round multiplex PCR. MiXCR, applied by TCRdb to the multiplex PCR reads, yields one record per CDR3 protein. The repertoire holds about 740,000 distinct CDR3 sequences, with about 44% as singletons. The sequenced sample was peripheral blood. The source of these receptors is an adult man with Graves' ophthalmopathy.

This chain links TRBV9 with TRBJ1-2; weak D call: TRBD1 (5 bases). V was pared by 0 bases and J by 4 bases, with 10 bases between. The CDR3 has 14 residues. Per germline, CDR1 SGDLS and CDR2 YYNGEE. CDR3: CASSVDTGLYGYTF. DNA of the CDR3: TGTGCCAGCAGCGTAGATACAGGCCTCTATGGCTACACCTTC.

The table lists this clonotype with many counts. The rearrangement uses TRBV29-1 and TRBJ2-5; TRBD2 agrees at 16 bases. CDR3 length: 14 amino acids. The V segment lost 6 bases and the J segment 2 bases; nucleotides outside the gene matches: 0. Germline V gene lookup returns CDR1 SQVTM and CDR2 ANQGSEA. The DNA of the CDR3 is TGCAGCGTGGGACTAGCGGGAGGGCAAGAGACCCAGTACTTC. Its protein product is CSVGLAGGQETQYF.

As to this clonotype: One base away lies a much larger clone, so this may be a sequencing read error. The rearrangement uses TRBV20-1 and TRBJ2-7; perhaps TRBD2 as D (6 bases). This CDR3 comprises 15 residues. Germline V lookup: CDR1 DFQATT, CDR2 SNEGSKA (reference sequence). Trimming left V 0 bases short and J 4 bases short, with 16 bases between. The CDR3 sequence is CSAREGGTGGYEQYF. Here the CDR3 DNA reads TGCAGTGCTAGAGAAGGAGGGACTGGCGGGTACGAGCAGTACTTC.

The sample holds many counts of this clonotype. This rearrangement joins TRBV10-3 to TRBJ1-3; 8 nucleotides agree with TRBD1. Losses at the gene ends were 10 bases for V and 4 bases for J; bases not matched to a gene: 12. CDR3 size: 15 residues. Per germline, CDR1 ENHRY and CDR2 SYGVKD. In DNA form, the CDR3 reads TGTGCCACCAAAGACAGGGGAACGGGGGGAAACACCATATATTTT. Protein: CATKDRGTGGNTIYF.

The CDR3 DNA sequence: TGTGCCAGCAGCCCGTTCTGGGACAGTGAAGCTTTCTTT. This gives the protein CASSPFWDSEAFF. The chain links TRBV25-1 to TRBJ1-1; 7 nucleotides match TRBD1. The V and J ends lost 6 bases and 7 bases, in that order; junction bases with no gene match: 8. The V gene's germline CDR1 is MGHDK and CDR2 SYGVNS. The CDR3 has 13 residues.

V usage is TRBV5-5 and J usage is TRBJ2-5, with D hard to call. V shed 5 bases and J shed 3 bases, with 8 bases lying between them. Germline CDR1 and CDR2: SGHKS and YYEKEE (reference sequence). The CDR3 sequence is 12 residues long. CDR3 amino acids: CASRLDKETQYF. CDR3 sequence (DNA): TGTGCCAGCAGACTCGACAAAGAGACCCAGTACTTC. Filled out from reference TRBV5-5 and TRBJ2-5, the complete variable domain reads DAGVTQSPTHLIKTRGQQVTLRCSPISGHKSVSWYQQVLGQGPQFIFQYYEKEERGRGNFPDRFSARQFPNYSSELNVNALLLGDSALYLCASRLDKETQYFGPGTRLLVL.

This clonotype showed up many times. The rearrangement links TRBV2 to TRBJ1-1, with D possibly TRBD1 on 6 matching bases. The CDR3 sequence is 14 residues long. V dropped 9 bases and J dropped 3 bases, with 17 bases sitting between them. Germline loops: CDR1 SNHLY, CDR2 FYNNEI. The CDR3 loop is CARASDSLDTEAFF. The CDR3 nucleotides are TGTGCCAGGGCTTCGGACAGCCTAGACACTGAAGCTTTCTTT.

This clonotype has ten or more counts. The V call is TRBV29-1, the J call TRBJ2-5; the match to TRBD1 covers 11 bases. The length of the CDR3 is 13 residues. Germline CDR1 and CDR2: SQVTM and ANQGSEA. The V segment lost 3 bases and the J segment 5 bases; nucleotides outside the gene matches: 2. The CDR3 sequence is CSVDGTGGETQYF. CDR3 in DNA: TGCAGCGTTGACGGGACAGGGGGGGAGACCCAGTACTTC.

The rearrangement joins TRBV2 to TRBJ2-7, with TRBD1 identical over 7 bases. The germline gives CDR1 SNHLY, CDR2 FYNNEI. This CDR3 is built from 14 residues. After removal of 9 bases from V and 3 bases from J, the junction contained 11 bases not matched to a gene. CDR3 sequence: CARTRTGDVYEQYF. CDR3 DNA: TGTGCCAGAACCCGAACAGGGGATGTCTACGAGCAGTACTTC.

V usage is TRBV9 and J usage is TRBJ1-6, with a tentative D call TRBD1 (6 bases). The ends were cut back, 5 bases at V and 6 bases at J, with 15 bases in the middle. Germline V gene sequence: CDR1 SGDLS, CDR2 YYNGEE. The CDR3 sequence is 15 residues long. The DNA of the CDR3 is TGTGCCAGCAGTGAATTGGGACACCCTAATTCACCCCTCCACTTT. Protein product: CASSELGHPNSPLHF.

This clonotype was detected a few times. The chain joins TRBV20-1 to TRBJ1-2, with 7 positions matching TRBD1. Germline CDR1 is DFQATT and CDR2 is SNEGSKA (reference sequence). This CDR3 contains 13 residues. V lost 3 bases, J lost 8 bases, and 9 bases stayed unmatched. Here the CDR3 reads CSARADRVGGYTF. In DNA, the CDR3 is TGCAGTGCTAGGGCAGACAGGGTCGGAGGCTACACCTTC.

This clonotype was picked up a small number of times. This chain links TRBV9 with TRBJ1-6; D possibly corresponds to TRBD1 (5 bases). Looked up from germline, CDR1 is SGDLS and CDR2 is YYNGEE. This CDR3 contains 14 residues. V shed 4 bases and J shed 10 bases, with 15 bases lying between them. The CDR3 sequence: CASSQEGAGSPLHF. CDR3 DNA sequence: TGTGCCAGCAGCCAAGAAGGGGCGGGATCACCCCTCCACTTT. Filled out from reference TRBV9 and TRBJ1-6, the complete variable domain reads DSGVTQTPKHLITATGQRVTLRCSPRSGDLSVYWYQQSLDQGLQFLIQYYNGEERAKGNILERFSAQQFPDLHSELNLSSLELGDSALYFCASSQEGAGSPLHFGNGTRLTVT.

Turning to this clonotype: One end of the junction is discordant with germline, which a read error may explain. V gene TRBV10-3 combines with J gene TRBJ1-4; 7 bases match TRBD1. Germline-derived CDR1 and CDR2 are ENHRY and SYGVKD. CDR3 length: 16 residues. The CDR3 DNA sequence: TGTGCCAGCAGTTACGGTTTGGACAGGTCATCTGAAAAACTGTTTTTT. Translated: CASSYGLDRSSEKLFF.

The rearrangement uses TRBV19 and TRBJ2-5; 7 nucleotides align to TRBD1. J lost 1 base, V lost 8 bases, and 4 bases had no gene match. The CDR3 is 13 amino acids. CDR1 and CDR2 from the germline V gene are LNHDA and SQIVND (reference sequence). The CDR3 sequence is CASGGTAQETQYF. Here the CDR3 DNA reads TGTGCCAGTGGTGGGACAGCCCAAGAGACCCAGTACTTC.

The V call is TRBV6-1, the J call TRBJ2-7; D is ambiguous. CDR1 and CDR2 from the germline V gene are MNHNS and SASEGT. CDR3 length: 13 amino acids. V was pared by 5 bases and J by 0 bases, with 8 bases between. CDR3 loop: CASSKKNSYEQYF. CDR3 coding DNA: TGTGCCAGCAGTAAGAAAAACTCCTACGAGCAGTACTTC.

This clonotype was seen a handful of times. Its ends do not fully match the called genes, so a read error is possible. V is TRBV24-1 and J is TRBJ1-5; 8 bases are a match to TRBD1. This CDR3 has 15 residues. Germline V CDR1 and CDR2: KGHDR, SFDVKD. CDR3 protein: CASSPTGAGYQPQHF. DNA for the CDR3: TGTGCCAGCAGTCCGACAGGGGCTGGGTATCAGCCCCAGCATTTT.

This clonotype has a count of ten or more. The CDR3 region is CASSPRTSRDEQYF. The CDR3 bases are TGTGCCAGCAGCCCACGGACTAGCCGGGACGAGCAGTACTTC. The J gene is TRBJ2-7, the V gene TRBV9; TRBD2 matches at 8 bases. Per the germline V gene, CDR1 is SGDLS and CDR2 is YYNGEE. The junction had 8 bases not matched to a gene; V was cut back by 4 bases and J by 5 bases. This CDR3 spans 14 amino acids.

Details on this clonotype: The conserved closing phenylalanine or tryptophan is absent in this CDR3, likely reflecting a read error. No DNA is shown, since the ends of the CDR3 on it are uncertain; the CDR3 is the one TCRdb lists. The chain joins TRBV10-3 to TRBJ1-1. The germline V gene encodes CDR1 ENHRY and CDR2 SYGVKD. Termini included, the CDR3 measures 8 amino acids. The CDR3 spells CAISESGT.

About this clonotype itself: A much larger clone sits a single nucleotide away, making a read error possible. The chain links TRBV7-9 to TRBJ1-1, with D unresolved. Trimming pared 5 bases from V and 3 bases from J, leaving 10 bases between. The CDR3 covers 13 residues. Per the germline V gene, CDR1 is SEHNR and CDR2 is FQNEAQ (reference sequence). The CDR3 DNA reads as TGTGCCAGCAGCGGCCCTATGGACACTGAAGCTTTCTTT. Translated: CASSGPMDTEAFF. Full variable domain (outside the CDR3, taken from reference TRBV7-9 and TRBJ1-1): DTGVSQNPRHKITKRGQNVTFRCDPISEHNRLYWYRQTLGQGPEFLTYFQNEAQLEKSRLLSDRFSAERPKGSFSTLEIQRTEQGDSAMYLCASSGPMDTEAFFGQGTRLTVV.

The chain is built from TRBV25-1 and TRBJ2-2; D possibly uses TRBD1 or TRBD2 (5 bases each). Trimming removed 6 bases from V and 2 bases from J, with 13 bases in between. The germline CDR1 and CDR2 sequences are MGHDK and SYGVNS. The CDR3 sequence is 15 residues long. The CDR3 region is CASSESRDNTGELFF. CDR3 nucleotides: TGTGCCAGCAGCGAGTCCCGGGACAACACCGGGGAGCTGTTTTTT.

This clonotype has only one observation. The CDR3 nucleotides read TGTGCCAGCAGCGTGACGAAAGGCGGAAACACTGAAGCTTTCTTT. Translating gives CASSVTKGGNTEAFF. The chain carries TRBV11-2 and TRBJ1-1; D uncertain. This CDR3 has 15 residues. Germline CDR1 and CDR2: SGHAT and FQNNGV. The V gene lost 5 bases and the J gene lost 2 bases, with 15 bases spanning the gap.

This clonotype was picked up a small number of times. The chain couples TRBV7-2 to TRBJ2-2; D remains unclear. Germline V gives CDR1 SGHTA, CDR2 FQGNSA. V was trimmed by 6 bases and J by 5 bases, leaving 16 bases between them. The CDR3 totals 15 residues. CDR3 in amino acids: CASRRRRLATGELFF. CDR3 sequence (DNA): TGTGCCAGCAGGCGTAGAAGATTAGCTACCGGGGAGCTGTTTTTT.

This clonotype was observed a few times. CDR3 residues: CASSQGAGGSGANVLTF. The CDR3 nucleotides read TGTGCCAGCAGCCAAGGCGCGGGAGGGTCGGGGGCCAACGTCCTGACTTTC. V is TRBV4-2 and J is TRBJ2-6; 9 positions agree with TRBD2. The germline V gene encodes CDR1 LGHNA and CDR2 YNFKEQ. This CDR3 is 17 amino acids long. With V trimmed by 1 base and J by 4 bases, 5 bases remained unmatched.

This clonotype was recorded many times. The gene calls are TRBV2 and TRBJ2-5; D uncertain. Germline CDR1 and CDR2: SNHLY and FYNNEI. This CDR3 contains 14 residues. V was trimmed by 0 bases and J by 2 bases, leaving 7 bases between them. CDR3 sequence reads: CASSEAALQETQYF. In DNA form, the CDR3 reads TGTGCCAGCAGTGAAGCTGCTCTGCAAGAGACCCAGTACTTC.

Turning to this clonotype: One end of the junction fails to match germline, which may point to a read error. The chain has TRBV25-1 and TRBJ1-6; D call uncertain. Germline-derived CDR1 and CDR2 are MGHDK and SYGVNS. The CDR3 contains 15 residues. Here the CDR3 reads CASSSRSGPNSPLHF. CDR3 coding DNA: TGCGCCAGCAGCTCCCGCTCCGGGCCAAATTCACCCCTCCACTTT.

This clonotype was picked up a small number of times. V is TRBV7-9 and J is TRBJ2-2; no definite D call. Between the trimmed V and J ends, which lost 8 bases and 3 bases, there was a span of 10 bases. The germline V gene encodes CDR1 SEHNR and CDR2 FQNEAQ (reference sequence). CDR3 size: 13 residues. The CDR3, as DNA: TGTGCCAGCCGAGGACGGTACACCGGGGAGCTGTTTTTT. Its protein product is CASRGRYTGELFF. Full variable domain (missing parts from reference TRBV7-9 and TRBJ2-2): DTGVSQNPRHKITKRGQNVTFRCDPISEHNRLYWYRQTLGQGPEFLTYFQNEAQLEKSRLLSDRFSAERPKGSFSTLEIQRTEQGDSAMYLCASRGRYTGELFFGEGSRLTVL.

The chain combines TRBV12-3 or TRBV12-4 with TRBJ1-2; D not certain. The CDR3 is 11 residues long. Trimming left V 11 bases short and J 5 bases short, with 12 bases between. The CDR3 coding sequence is TGTGCCGGGGATAAACCTTATGGCTACACCTTC. This gives the protein CAGDKPYGYTF.